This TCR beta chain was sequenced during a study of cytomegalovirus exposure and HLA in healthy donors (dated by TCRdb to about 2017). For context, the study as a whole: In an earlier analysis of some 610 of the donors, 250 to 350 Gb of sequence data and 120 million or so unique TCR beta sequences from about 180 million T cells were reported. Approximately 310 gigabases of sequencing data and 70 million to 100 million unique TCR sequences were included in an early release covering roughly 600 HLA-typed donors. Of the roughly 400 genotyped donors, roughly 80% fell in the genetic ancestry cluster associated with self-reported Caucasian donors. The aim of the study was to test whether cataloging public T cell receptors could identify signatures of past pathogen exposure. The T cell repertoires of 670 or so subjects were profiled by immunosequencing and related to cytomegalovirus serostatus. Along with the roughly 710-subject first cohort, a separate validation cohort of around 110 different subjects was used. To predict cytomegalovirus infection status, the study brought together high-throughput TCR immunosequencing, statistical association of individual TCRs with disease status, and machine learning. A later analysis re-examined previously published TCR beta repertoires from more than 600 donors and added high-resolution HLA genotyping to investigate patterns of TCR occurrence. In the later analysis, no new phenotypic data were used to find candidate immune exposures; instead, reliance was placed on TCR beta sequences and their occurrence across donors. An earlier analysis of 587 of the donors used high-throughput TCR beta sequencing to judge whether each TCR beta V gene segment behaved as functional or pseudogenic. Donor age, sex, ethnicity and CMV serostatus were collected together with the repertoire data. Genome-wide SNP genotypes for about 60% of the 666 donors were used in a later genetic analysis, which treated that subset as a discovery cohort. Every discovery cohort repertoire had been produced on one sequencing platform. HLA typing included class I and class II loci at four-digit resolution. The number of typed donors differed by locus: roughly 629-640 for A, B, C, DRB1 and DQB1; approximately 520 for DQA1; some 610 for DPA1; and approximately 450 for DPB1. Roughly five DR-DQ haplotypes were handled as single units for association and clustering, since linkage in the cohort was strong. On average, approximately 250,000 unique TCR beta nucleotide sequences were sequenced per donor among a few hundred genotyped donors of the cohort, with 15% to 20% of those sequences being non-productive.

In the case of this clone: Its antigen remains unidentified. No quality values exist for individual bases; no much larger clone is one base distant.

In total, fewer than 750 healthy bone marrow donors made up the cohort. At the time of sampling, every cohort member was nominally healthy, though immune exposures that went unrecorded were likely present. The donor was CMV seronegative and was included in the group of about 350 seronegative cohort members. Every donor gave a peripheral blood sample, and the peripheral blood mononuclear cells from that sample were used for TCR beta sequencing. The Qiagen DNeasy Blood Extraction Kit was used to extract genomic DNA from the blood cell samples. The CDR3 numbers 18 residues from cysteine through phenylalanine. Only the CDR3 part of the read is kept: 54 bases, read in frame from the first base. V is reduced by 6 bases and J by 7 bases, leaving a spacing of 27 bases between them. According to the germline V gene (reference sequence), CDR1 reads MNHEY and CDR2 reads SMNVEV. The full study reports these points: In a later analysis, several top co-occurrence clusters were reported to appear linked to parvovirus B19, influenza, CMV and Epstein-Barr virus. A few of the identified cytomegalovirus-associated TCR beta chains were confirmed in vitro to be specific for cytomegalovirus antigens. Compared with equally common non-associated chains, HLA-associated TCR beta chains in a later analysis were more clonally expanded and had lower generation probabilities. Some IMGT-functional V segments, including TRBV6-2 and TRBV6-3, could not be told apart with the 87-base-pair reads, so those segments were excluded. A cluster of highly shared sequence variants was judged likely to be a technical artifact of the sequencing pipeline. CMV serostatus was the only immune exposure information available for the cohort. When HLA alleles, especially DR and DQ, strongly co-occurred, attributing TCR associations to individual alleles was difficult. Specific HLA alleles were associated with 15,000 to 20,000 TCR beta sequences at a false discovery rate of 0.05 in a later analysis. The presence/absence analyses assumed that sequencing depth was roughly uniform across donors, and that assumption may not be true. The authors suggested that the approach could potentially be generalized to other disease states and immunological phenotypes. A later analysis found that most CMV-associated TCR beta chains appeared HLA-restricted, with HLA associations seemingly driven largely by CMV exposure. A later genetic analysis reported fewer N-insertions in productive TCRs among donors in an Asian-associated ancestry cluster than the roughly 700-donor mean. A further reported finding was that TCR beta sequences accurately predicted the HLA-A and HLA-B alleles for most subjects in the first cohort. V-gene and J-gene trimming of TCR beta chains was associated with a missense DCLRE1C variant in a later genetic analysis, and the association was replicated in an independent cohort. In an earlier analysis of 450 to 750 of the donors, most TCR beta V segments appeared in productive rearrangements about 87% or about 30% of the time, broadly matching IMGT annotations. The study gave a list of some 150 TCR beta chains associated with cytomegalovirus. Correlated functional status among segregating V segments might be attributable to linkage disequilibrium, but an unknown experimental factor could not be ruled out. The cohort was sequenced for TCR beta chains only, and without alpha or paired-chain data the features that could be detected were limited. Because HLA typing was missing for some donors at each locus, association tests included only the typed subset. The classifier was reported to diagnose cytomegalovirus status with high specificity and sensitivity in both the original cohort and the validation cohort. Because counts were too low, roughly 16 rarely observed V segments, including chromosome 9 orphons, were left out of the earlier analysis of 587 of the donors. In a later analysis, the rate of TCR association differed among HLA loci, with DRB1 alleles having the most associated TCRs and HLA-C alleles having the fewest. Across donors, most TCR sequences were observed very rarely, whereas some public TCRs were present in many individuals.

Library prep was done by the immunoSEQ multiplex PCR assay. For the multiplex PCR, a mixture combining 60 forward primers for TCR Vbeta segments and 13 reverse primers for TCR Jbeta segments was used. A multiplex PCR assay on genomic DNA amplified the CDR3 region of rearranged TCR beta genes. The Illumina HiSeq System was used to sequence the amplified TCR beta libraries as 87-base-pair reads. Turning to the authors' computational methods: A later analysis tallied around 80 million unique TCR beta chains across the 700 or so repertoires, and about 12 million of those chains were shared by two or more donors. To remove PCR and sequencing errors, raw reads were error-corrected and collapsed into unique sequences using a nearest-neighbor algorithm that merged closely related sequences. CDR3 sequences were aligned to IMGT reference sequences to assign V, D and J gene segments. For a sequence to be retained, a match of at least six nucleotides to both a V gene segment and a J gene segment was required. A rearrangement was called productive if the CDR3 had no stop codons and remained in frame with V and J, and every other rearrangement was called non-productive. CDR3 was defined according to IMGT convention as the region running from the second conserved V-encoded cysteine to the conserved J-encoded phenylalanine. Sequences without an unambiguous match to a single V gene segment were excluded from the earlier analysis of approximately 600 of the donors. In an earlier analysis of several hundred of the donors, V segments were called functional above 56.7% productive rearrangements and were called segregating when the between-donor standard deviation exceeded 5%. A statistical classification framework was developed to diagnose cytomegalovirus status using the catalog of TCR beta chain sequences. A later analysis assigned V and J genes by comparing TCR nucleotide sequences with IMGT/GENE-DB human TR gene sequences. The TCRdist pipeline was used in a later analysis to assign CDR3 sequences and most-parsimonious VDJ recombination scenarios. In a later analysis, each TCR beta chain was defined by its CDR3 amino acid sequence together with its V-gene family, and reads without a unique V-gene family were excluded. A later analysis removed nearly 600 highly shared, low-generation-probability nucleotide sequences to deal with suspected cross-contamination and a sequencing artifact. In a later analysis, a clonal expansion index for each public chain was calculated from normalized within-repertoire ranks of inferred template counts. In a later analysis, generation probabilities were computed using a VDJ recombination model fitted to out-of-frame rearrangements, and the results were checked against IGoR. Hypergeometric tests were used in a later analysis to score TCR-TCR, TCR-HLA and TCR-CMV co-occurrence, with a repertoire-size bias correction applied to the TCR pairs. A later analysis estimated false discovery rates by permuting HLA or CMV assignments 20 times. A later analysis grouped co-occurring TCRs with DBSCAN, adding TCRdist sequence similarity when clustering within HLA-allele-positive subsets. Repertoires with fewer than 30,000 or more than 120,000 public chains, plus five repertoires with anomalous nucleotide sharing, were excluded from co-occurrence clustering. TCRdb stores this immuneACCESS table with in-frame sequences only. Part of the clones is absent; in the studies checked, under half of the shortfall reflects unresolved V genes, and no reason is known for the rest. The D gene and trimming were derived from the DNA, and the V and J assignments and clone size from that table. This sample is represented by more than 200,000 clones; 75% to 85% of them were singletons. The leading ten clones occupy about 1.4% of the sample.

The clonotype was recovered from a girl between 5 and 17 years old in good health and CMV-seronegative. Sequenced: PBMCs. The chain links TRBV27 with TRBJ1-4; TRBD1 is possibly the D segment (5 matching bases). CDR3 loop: CASSPSQGPVGGREKLFF. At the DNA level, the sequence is TGTGCCAGCAGCCCTTCGCAGGGTCCCGTCGGAGGGCGTGAAAAACTGTTTTTT.